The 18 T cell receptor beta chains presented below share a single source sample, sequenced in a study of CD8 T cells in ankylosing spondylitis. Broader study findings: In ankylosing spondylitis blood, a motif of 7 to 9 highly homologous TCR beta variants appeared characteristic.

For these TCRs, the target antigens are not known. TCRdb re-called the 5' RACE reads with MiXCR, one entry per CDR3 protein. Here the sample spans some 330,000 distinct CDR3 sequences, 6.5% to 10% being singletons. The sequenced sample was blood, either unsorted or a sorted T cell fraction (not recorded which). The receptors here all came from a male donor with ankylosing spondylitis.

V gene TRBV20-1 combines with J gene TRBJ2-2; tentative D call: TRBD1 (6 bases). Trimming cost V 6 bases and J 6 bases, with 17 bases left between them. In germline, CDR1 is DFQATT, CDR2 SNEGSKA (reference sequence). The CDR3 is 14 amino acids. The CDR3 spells CSALRGRGAGELFF. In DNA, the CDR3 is TGCAGTGCCCTTAGAGGCAGGGGCGCCGGGGAGCTGTTTTTT.

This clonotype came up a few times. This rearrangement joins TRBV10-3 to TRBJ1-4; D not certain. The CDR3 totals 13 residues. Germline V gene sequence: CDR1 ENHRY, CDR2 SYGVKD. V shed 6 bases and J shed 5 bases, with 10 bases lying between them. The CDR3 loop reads CAIRAHGNEKLFF. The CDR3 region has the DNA TGTGCCATCAGGGCACACGGGAATGAAAAACTGTTTTTT.

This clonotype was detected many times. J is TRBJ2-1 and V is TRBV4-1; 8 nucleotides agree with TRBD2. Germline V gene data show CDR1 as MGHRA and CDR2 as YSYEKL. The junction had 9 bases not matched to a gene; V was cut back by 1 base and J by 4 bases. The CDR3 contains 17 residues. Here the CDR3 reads CASSQVTSSSGYNEQFF. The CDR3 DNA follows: TGCGCCAGCAGCCAAGTAACGAGTTCTAGCGGGTACAATGAGCAGTTCTTC.

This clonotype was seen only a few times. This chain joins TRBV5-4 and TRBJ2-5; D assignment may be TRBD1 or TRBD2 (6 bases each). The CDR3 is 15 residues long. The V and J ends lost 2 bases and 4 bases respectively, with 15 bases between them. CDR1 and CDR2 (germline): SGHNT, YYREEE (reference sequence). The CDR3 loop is CASSFGGESGETQYF. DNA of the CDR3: TGTGCCAGCAGCTTCGGGGGCGAGTCGGGAGAGACCCAGTACTTC.

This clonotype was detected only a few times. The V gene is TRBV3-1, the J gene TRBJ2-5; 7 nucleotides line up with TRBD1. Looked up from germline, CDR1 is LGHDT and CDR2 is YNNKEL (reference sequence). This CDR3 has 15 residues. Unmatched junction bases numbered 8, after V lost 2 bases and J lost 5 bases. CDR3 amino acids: CASSQWGQGGETQYF. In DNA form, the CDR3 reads TGTGCCAGCAGCCAATGGGGCCAAGGGGGCGAGACCCAGTACTTC.

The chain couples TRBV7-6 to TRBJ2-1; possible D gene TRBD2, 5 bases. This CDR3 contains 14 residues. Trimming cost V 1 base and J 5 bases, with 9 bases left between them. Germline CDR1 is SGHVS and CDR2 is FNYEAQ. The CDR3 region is CASSLGGVHNEQFF. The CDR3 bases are TGTGCCAGCAGCTTAGGGGGAGTCCACAATGAGCAGTTCTTC.

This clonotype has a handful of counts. CDR3 sequence: CASGPPQGSGANVLTF. CDR3 DNA sequence: TGTGCCAGCGGACCGCCACAGGGCTCTGGGGCCAACGTCCTGACTTTC. This chain connects TRBV28 to TRBJ2-6, with D tentatively TRBD1 (6 bases). CDR1 is MDHEN, CDR2 SYDVKM, per germline. Trimming removed 8 bases from V and 0 bases from J, with 14 bases in between. The CDR3 sequence is 16 residues long.

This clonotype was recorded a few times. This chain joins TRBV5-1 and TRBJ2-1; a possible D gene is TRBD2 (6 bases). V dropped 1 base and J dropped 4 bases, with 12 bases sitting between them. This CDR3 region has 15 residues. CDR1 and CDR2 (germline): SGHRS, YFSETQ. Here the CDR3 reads CASSLMRGDYNEQFF. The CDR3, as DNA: TGCGCCAGCAGCTTGATGCGGGGTGATTACAATGAGCAGTTCTTC.

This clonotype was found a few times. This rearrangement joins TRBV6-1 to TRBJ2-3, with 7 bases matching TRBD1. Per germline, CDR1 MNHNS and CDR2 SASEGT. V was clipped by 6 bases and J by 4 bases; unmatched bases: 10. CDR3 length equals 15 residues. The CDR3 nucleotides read TGTGCCAGCAGCAACCACAGGGGACGAGCAGATACGCAGTATTTT. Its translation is CASSNHRGRADTQYF.

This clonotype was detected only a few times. The chain's CDR3 is CATSRGGQTYEQYF. CDR3 DNA sequence: TGTGCCACCAGCAGAGGAGGACAGACCTACGAGCAGTACTTC. J is TRBJ2-7 and V is TRBV15, with a possible D match to TRBD1 (6 bases). Germline CDR1 reads LNHNV; CDR2 reads YYDKDF (reference sequence). Trimming took off 1 base at V and 2 bases at J, with 9 bases between the two ends. The CDR3 is 14 residues long. Supplemented by reference TRBV15 and TRBJ2-7, the full variable domain reads DAMVIQNPRYQVTQFGKPVTLSCSQTLNHNVMYWYQQKSSQAPKLLFHYYDKDFNNEADTPDNFQSRRPNTSFCFLDIRSPGLGDTAMYLCATSRGGQTYEQYFGPGTRLTVT.

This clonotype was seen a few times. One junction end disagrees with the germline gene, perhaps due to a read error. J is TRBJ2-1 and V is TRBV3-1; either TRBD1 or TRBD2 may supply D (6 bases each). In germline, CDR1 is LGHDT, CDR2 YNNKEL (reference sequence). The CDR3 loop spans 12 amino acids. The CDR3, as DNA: TGTGCCAGCAGCCAAGGTCCCGAAAGGGGGGTCTTC. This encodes CASSQGPERGVF.

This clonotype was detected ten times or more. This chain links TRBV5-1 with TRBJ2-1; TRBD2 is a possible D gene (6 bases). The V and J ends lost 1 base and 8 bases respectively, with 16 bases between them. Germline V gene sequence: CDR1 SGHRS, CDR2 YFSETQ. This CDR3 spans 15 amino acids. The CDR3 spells CASSLISGRADEQFF. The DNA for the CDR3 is TGCGCCAGCAGCTTGATTAGCGGCAGGGCGGATGAGCAGTTCTTC.

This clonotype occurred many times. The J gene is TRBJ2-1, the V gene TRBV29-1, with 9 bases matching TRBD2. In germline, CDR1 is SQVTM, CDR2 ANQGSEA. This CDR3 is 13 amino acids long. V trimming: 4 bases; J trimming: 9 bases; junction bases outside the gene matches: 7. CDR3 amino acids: CSVVAGGPAEQFF. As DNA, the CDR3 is TGCAGCGTTGTCGCGGGAGGGCCCGCTGAGCAGTTCTTC.

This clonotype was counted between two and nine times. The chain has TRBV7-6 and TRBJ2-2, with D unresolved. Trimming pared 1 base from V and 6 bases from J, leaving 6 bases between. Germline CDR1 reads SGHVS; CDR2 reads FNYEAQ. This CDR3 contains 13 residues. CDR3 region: CASSLVAPGELFF. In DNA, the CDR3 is TGTGCCAGCAGCTTAGTTGCCCCCGGGGAGCTGTTTTTT.

CDR3 nucleotides: TGTGCCAGCCGGGCTTCTGGGGCCAACGTCCTGACTTTC. Its translation is CASRASGANVLTF. The chain is built from TRBV9 and TRBJ2-6; no definite D call. Trimming cost V 7 bases and J 1 base, with 6 bases left between them. The CDR3 is made up of 13 amino acids. Germline CDR1 and CDR2: SGDLS and YYNGEE.

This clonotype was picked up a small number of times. The CDR3 coding sequence is TGCGCCAGCAGCTTGGGACAGGCTGGCGAGCAGTACTTC. Amino acids: CASSLGQAGEQYF. The chain recombines TRBV5-1 with TRBJ2-7; tentative D call: TRBD1 (6 bases). This CDR3 is 13 amino acids long. Trimming removed 0 bases at V and 6 bases at J, with 10 bases between. The germline gives CDR1 SGHRS, CDR2 YFSETQ. The variable domain in full, completed from reference TRBV5-1 and TRBJ2-7, reads KAGVTQTPRYLIKTRGQQVTLSCSPISGHRSVSWYQQTPGQGLQFLFEYFSETQRNKGNFPGRFSGRQFSNSRSEMNVSTLELGDSALYLCASSLGQAGEQYFGPGTRLTVT.

CDR3 residues: CASSQEAPRSLLYNEQFF. CDR3 DNA: TGTGCCAGCAGCCAAGAGGCCCCCCGGAGCCTCTTGTACAATGAGCAGTTCTTC. J is TRBJ2-1 and V is TRBV3-1; D unresolved. The CDR3 runs to 18 residues. Trimming left V 0 bases short and J 4 bases short, with 19 bases between. CDR1 is LGHDT, CDR2 YNNKEL, per germline (reference sequence).

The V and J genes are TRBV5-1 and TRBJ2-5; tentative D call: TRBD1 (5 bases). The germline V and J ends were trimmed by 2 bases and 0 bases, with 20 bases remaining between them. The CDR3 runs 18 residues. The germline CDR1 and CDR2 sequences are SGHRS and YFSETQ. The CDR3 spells CASSLTETARAYQETQYF. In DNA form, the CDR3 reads TGCGCCAGCAGCTTAACGGAGACCGCCAGGGCCTACCAAGAGACCCAGTACTTC.